The rows below give T cell receptor beta chains drawn from one sample of a study of blood T cell repertoires in COVID-19. Sequencing was performed with immunoSEQ multiplex PCR; in TCRdb, only in-frame clones are kept and a portion is missing. The sample contains 170,000 or so clones, over 75% of which appear only once. The specimen was PBMCs or T cells enriched from blood (not recorded which). These receptors originate from a woman in her forties or fifties who had recovered from COVID-19. Both conserved end residues are part of each CDR3. A D gene is named only where the DNA matches it firmly. Clone size is not always given. Where it is, it says once, few, many or a class for expanded clones.

clone_size	d_call	j_call	v_call	cdr3_nt	cdr3_aa
-	-	TRBJ2-5	TRBV7-2	TGTGCCAGCAGCGCCTCAGGAGAGACCCAGTACTTC	CASSASGETQYF
-	TRBD1	TRBJ1-3	TRBV18	TGTGCCAGCTCAGCGGGACAGGGAAACACCATATATTTT	CASSAGQGNTIYF
-	-	TRBJ1-6	TRBV7-2	TGTGCCAGCAGCTTATCCCCACGGCCAGGGTTTGATAATTCACCCCTCCACTTT	CASSLSPRPGFDNSPLHF
-	TRBD1	TRBJ1-1	TRBV4-2	TGTGCCAGCAGCGGACCGGGACAGGGGATGAACACTGAAGCTTTCTTT	CASSGPGQGMNTEAFF
-	-	TRBJ1-2	TRBV28	TGTGCCAGCAGTTTATTAGCTTATGGCTACACCTTC	CASSLLAYGYTF
-	-	TRBJ2-1	TRBV15	TGTGCCACCAGCAGCATCTTTGCGAGCCCATACAATGAGCAGTTCTTC	CATSSIFASPYNEQFF
-	-	TRBJ2-5	TRBV10-1	TGCGCCAGCATCAACGGCCAAGAGACCCAGTACTTC	CASINGQETQYF
-	-	TRBJ1-1	TRBV27	TGTGCCAGCAGTTTACTTCGTGGCGGGCAGGCGAACACTGAAGCTTTCTTT	CASSLLRGGQANTEAFF
-	-	TRBJ2-7	TRBV5-1	TGCGCCAGCAGCCTTCAGGGAGGACTCTACGAGCAGTACTTC	CASSLQGGLYEQYF
-	-	TRBJ1-2	TRBV21-1	TGTGCCAGCCCATCAGGGGGATGCGACTATGGCTACACCTTC	CASPSGGCDYGYTF
-	-	TRBJ1-5	TRBV20-1	TGCAGTGCTAGTGGTTGGGGCAGGGAGGGAGATCAGCCCCAGCATTTT	CSASGWGREGDQPQHF
-	-	TRBJ1-5	TRBV19	TGTGCCAGTAGTATTGGCCGATCCTACTCAGGGTACAATCAGCCCCAGCATTTT	CASSIGRSYSGYNQPQHF
-	TRBD2	TRBJ2-1	TRBV7-6	TGTGCCAGTAGCGGCGGGAGTAGAAATGAGCAGTTCTTC	CASSGGSRNEQFF
-	-	TRBJ1-5	TRBV19	TGTGCCAGTAGTATAGTTTTGGCACCCGATCAGCCCCAGCATTTT	CASSIVLAPDQPQHF
once	TRBD1	TRBJ1-2	TRBV5-6	TGTGCCAGCAGCTTCCCCGGGACAGGCTATGGCTACACCTTC	CASSFPGTGYGYTF
-	TRBD1	TRBJ1-2	TRBV5-5	TGTGCCAGCAGCGGATTAACAGGGGAAAGGGCCTATGGCTACACCTTC	CASSGLTGERAYGYTF
-	-	TRBJ2-1	TRBV7-2	TGTGCCAGCAGCTCGACGACAAATGAGCAGTTCTTC	CASSSTTNEQFF
-	TRBD2	TRBJ2-1	TRBV10-2	TGCGCCAGCGGGGTACTAGCGGGCTCTAATGAGCAGTTCTTC	CASGVLAGSNEQFF
few	TRBD2	TRBJ2-1	TRBV12-3/TRBV12-4	TGTGCCAGCAGTCCTAGCGGGAGAGGCGAGCAGTTCTTC	CASSPSGRGEQFF
-	TRBD2	TRBJ2-7	TRBV4-1	TGCGCCAGCAGCCAAGTGAGCGGGAACCTTTACGAGCAGTACTTC	CASSQVSGNLYEQYF
-	-	TRBJ1-1	TRBV6-2/TRBV6-3	TGTGCCAGCAGTGACATCGCATTTGAAGCTTTCTTT	CASSDIAFEAFF
-	TRBD1	TRBJ1-1	TRBV19	TGTGCCAGTAGTAGGGGTACAGGGGCCGCAGGAAGCACTGAAGCTTTCTTT	CASSRGTGAAGSTEAFF
-	-	TRBJ2-1	TRBV7-6	TGTGCCAGCAGCTTAGGGGGTACGACCAGCGGTGAGCAGTTCTTC	CASSLGGTTSGEQFF
-	-	TRBJ1-1	TRBV5-1	TGCGCCAGCAGCTTGACAGGGAAAGGAACTGAAGCTTTCTTT	CASSLTGKGTEAFF
-	-	TRBJ1-2	TRBV6-5	TGTGCCAGCAGTAGGGAGTCCTATGGCTACACCTTC	CASSRESYGYTF
-	TRBD2	TRBJ2-2	TRBV6-2/TRBV6-3	TGTGCCAGCAGTTACCGGGGGGGGACCGGGGAGCTGTTTTTT	CASSYRGGTGELFF
-	-	TRBJ2-3	TRBV12-5	TGTGCTAGTGGTTCTGGGAGCCTCAGGCCCGGAGATACGCAGTATTTT	CASGSGSLRPGDTQYF
-	TRBD2	TRBJ2-1	TRBV7-2	TGTGCCAGCAGCTTACGTACGGGAGGGCCCGGGAATGAGCAGTTCTTC	CASSLRTGGPGNEQFF
-	TRBD1	TRBJ1-1	TRBV11-3	TGTGCCAGCAGCTACCCCATACAGGGGGCGCGGAAGACTGAAGCTTTCTTT	CASSYPIQGARKTEAFF
once	TRBD1	TRBJ1-4	TRBV7-8	TGTGCCAGCAGCTCGGACAGGGCCAATGAAAAACTGTTTTTT	CASSSDRANEKLFF
-	-	TRBJ2-7	TRBV6-5	TGTGCCAGCAGAACTACCCTGACGGGAACCTACGAGCAGTACTTC	CASRTTLTGTYEQYF
once	-	TRBJ2-1	TRBV2	TGTGCCAGCGCTACTAGGGGGAATGAGCAGTTCTTC	CASATRGNEQFF
-	-	TRBJ2-3	TRBV7-9	TGTGCCAGCAGCCCTGGCAACGCCCACACAGATACGCAGTATTTT	CASSPGNAHTDTQYF
-	-	TRBJ1-5	TRBV3-1/TRBV3-2	TGTGCCAGCAGCCAAGAGGCAAATCAGCCCCAGCATTTT	CASSQEANQPQHF
-	-	TRBJ2-1	TRBV5-1	TGCGCCAGCAGCTCCTACAGAAATGAGCAGTTCTTC	CASSSYRNEQFF
-	-	TRBJ1-1	TRBV18	TGTGCCAGCTCACTTGGGGCGGACAGCAGGACTGAAGCTTTCTTT	CASSLGADSRTEAFF
-	-	TRBJ1-2	TRBV29-1	TGCAGCGTTGAAGAGCGGGGAGGTCGTGGCTACACCTTC	CSVEERGGRGYTF
-	-	TRBJ1-1	TRBV7-2	TGTGCCAGCAGCTTAGGTGCAGGGTCTGAAGCTTTCTTT	CASSLGAGSEAFF
-	-	TRBJ2-1	TRBV19	TGTGCCAGTAGTACTTACAATGAGCAGTTCTTC	CASSTYNEQFF
-	TRBD2	TRBJ2-7	TRBV9	TGTGCCAGCAGCGCCTCTGATCTAGCGGGAGTTCGCCGGGAGCAGTACTTC	CASSASDLAGVRREQYF
-	-	TRBJ1-3	TRBV7-9	TGTGCCAGCAAGATCGAAGGGGTCCCTGGAAACACCATATATTTT	CASKIEGVPGNTIYF
-	-	TRBJ1-1	TRBV6-2/TRBV6-3	TGTGCCAGCAGTTACTTGAGAACAGGGTTTGAAAACACTGAAACTTTCTTT	CASSYLRTGFENTETFF
-	-	TRBJ1-4	TRBV28	TGTGCCAGCAGTACCCCCGCTCAGGTTGAAAAACTGTTTTTT	CASSTPAQVEKLFF
-	TRBD2	TRBJ2-3	TRBV11-3	TGTGCCAGCAGCTTAGCATCCTCTAGCGGGAGGCAGTATTTT	CASSLASSSGRQYF
once	-	TRBJ1-6	TRBV2	TGTGCCAGCAGTGAACGCGGGAACCTTATTTCCCCCCTCCACTTT	CASSERGNLISPLHF
-	-	TRBJ1-1	TRBV11-2	TGTGCCAGCGGAGAACCGAACACTGAAGCTTTCTTT	CASGEPNTEAFF
once	-	TRBJ1-5	TRBV28	TGTGCCAGTAGTTTAGGGACGGGGAGGAATCAGCCCCAGCATTTT	CASSLGTGRNQPQHF
-	TRBD1	TRBJ1-2	TRBV3-1/TRBV3-2	TGTGCCAGCAGCCAAGACCGGGACAGGGACTATGGCTACACCTTC	CASSQDRDRDYGYTF
-	TRBD1	TRBJ2-7	TRBV4-1	TGCGCCAGCAGCCAACCCTGGGACAGGATCTCCTACGAGCAGTACTTC	CASSQPWDRISYEQYF
-	TRBD1	TRBJ2-3	TRBV15	TGTGCCACCAGCGGAAGGACAGGGTTTGCAGATACGCAGTATTTT	CATSGRTGFADTQYF
-	-	TRBJ1-2	TRBV9	TGTGCCAGCAGCGTAGATCTGGGGCAGGGAGGCTACACCTTC	CASSVDLGQGGYTF
-	-	TRBJ2-3	TRBV27	TGTGCCAGCAATCCTACGGTTGTGCCTAGCACAGATACGCAGTATTTT	CASNPTVVPSTDTQYF
-	-	TRBJ2-7	TRBV28	TGTGCCAGCACCAATACTAGTCCTCCCGAGCAGTACTTC	CASTNTSPPEQYF
-	TRBD2	TRBJ2-5	TRBV27	TGTGCCAGCTCGCCTAGCGGGAGGGTAGAGACCCAGTACTTC	CASSPSGRVETQYF
-	TRBD2	TRBJ2-3	TRBV11-3	TGTGCCAGCAGCAGACGGGCTAGCGGGAAAGGGGCAGATACGCAGTATTTT	CASSRRASGKGADTQYF
-	-	TRBJ2-2	TRBV19	TGTGCCAGTAGTACTGCGAGGACAGTGGGGAGCGGGGAGCTGTTTTTT	CASSTARTVGSGELFF
-	TRBD2	TRBJ2-1	TRBV11-2	TGTGCCAGCAGCTTAGACCGGGGACTAGCTGCCTACAATGAGCAGTTCTTC	CASSLDRGLAAYNEQFF
-	-	TRBJ2-3	TRBV27	TGTGCCAGCAGTTTTTCCCCCCTCACAGATACGCAGTATTTT	CASSFSPLTDTQYF
-	-	TRBJ1-5	TRBV12-5	TGTGCTAGTGGTTCCTTCTGGGGGGGATTCGGGGACAATCAGCCCCAGCATTTT	CASGSFWGGFGDNQPQHF
-	TRBD1	TRBJ1-6	TRBV7-2	TGTGCCAGCACCCCCCGCCGGGACAGAGTCTCACCCCTCCACTTT	CASTPRRDRVSPLHF